This T cell receptor (beta chain) was recovered during a study of cytomegalovirus exposure and HLA in healthy donors. Study-wide points: A later analysis linked a missense DCLRE1C variant to TCR beta V- and J-gene trimming.

Trimming stripped 1 base from V and 4 bases from J, with 23 bases between. The CDR3 consists of 18 residues. CDR1 and CDR2 from the germline V gene are MGHDK and SYGVNS. The PCR ran on 60 Vbeta and 13 Jbeta primers. Here immunoSEQ multiplex PCR was the method, and the copy in TCRdb shows in-frame clones only, minus some. This sample has about 100,000 clones, with around 74% found just once. Only a few counts were recorded for this clone. Its antigen is currently unknown. The specimen sequenced was PBMCs. The chain uses TRBV25-1 and TRBJ2-7; perhaps TRBD1 as D (6 bases). The clonotype originates from a man aged 35-49 years in good health and CMV-seropositive. CDR3 in amino acids: CASSELGTGNPNSYEQYF. In DNA form, the CDR3 reads TGTGCCAGCAGTGAATTAGGAACAGGGAACCCCAACAGTTACGAGCAGTACTTC.